The 5 T cell receptor beta chains in this list originate from one sample, sequenced in a study of OX40 agonist ivuxolimab in advanced cancers. TCRdb's table, derived via immunoSEQ multiplex PCR, lists solely in-frame clones and lacks some. The sample consists of 55,000 to 65,000 clones, 91% of them appearing once. This specimen was CD4+ or CD8+ T cells sorted from blood, taken in a trial of the OX40 agonist ivuxolimab. These receptors came from an adult with an advanced solid tumor such as melanoma, head and neck, liver or kidney cancer.

V is TRBV2 and J is TRBJ2-7; D possibly corresponds to TRBD1 (5 bases). Germline CDR1 SNHLY, CDR2 FYNNEI. Trimming left V 7 bases short and J 3 bases short, with 7 bases between. The CDR3 has 11 amino acids. CDR3 in amino acids: CASMTVYEQYF. In DNA, the CDR3 is TGTGCCAGCATGACAGTCTACGAGCAGTACTTC.

The genes are TRBV30 and TRBJ2-1, with 8 nucleotides matching TRBD2. The CDR3 runs 16 residues. Per germline, CDR1 GTSNPN and CDR2 SVGIG (reference sequence). J gave up 8 bases and V 2 bases, and 14 bases lay outside the gene matches. The CDR3 is CAWSSVFSGNGDEQFF. The CDR3 DNA reads as TGTGCCTGGAGTTCCGTTTTTAGCGGGAATGGCGATGAGCAGTTCTTC.

This chain uses TRBV5-8 with TRBJ1-3, with TRBD1 as a possible D gene (6 bases). The CDR3 length is 18 residues. The V gene's germline CDR1 is SGHTS and CDR2 YDEGEE. Trimming pared 1 base from V and 0 bases from J, leaving 17 bases between. CDR3 loop: CASSLLFDRINSGNTIYF. The CDR3 region has the DNA TGTGCCAGCAGCTTGCTCTTCGACAGGATAAACTCTGGAAACACCATATATTTT.

The V and J genes are TRBV6-5 and TRBJ2-3, with a possible D match to TRBD1 (6 bases). CDR1 MNHEY and CDR2 SVGAGI come from the germline V gene. This CDR3 is built from 13 residues. Trimming left V 6 bases short and J 0 bases short, with 7 bases between. CDR3 residues: CASRGQSTDTQYF. CDR3 bases: TGTGCCAGCAGAGGACAGAGCACAGATACGCAGTATTTT.

The chain recombines TRBV7-2 with TRBJ2-7; 8 positions agree with TRBD2. The CDR3 totals 14 residues. Germline CDR1 and CDR2: SGHTA and FQGNSA. V shed 5 bases and J 5 bases; nucleotides not matched to a gene: 8. This chain's CDR3 is CASSQGLDLHEQYF. As DNA, the CDR3 is TGTGCCAGCAGCCAGGGACTAGATCTGCACGAGCAGTACTTC.